The rows below give T cell receptor beta chains drawn from one sample of a study of blood T cell repertoires in COVID-19. TCRdb's table, derived via immunoSEQ multiplex PCR, lists solely in-frame clones and lacks some. This sample has more than 200,000 clones, with around nine tenths found just once. Input material: peripheral blood. The receptors come from a man under 40 with active or convalescent COVID-19. The conserved cysteine and the conserved F or W are not part of the CDR3 here. A D gene is named only where the DNA matches it firmly. Size tells how often a clone was seen (once, few, many) or the class of an expanded clone, and some rows leave it out.

D gene | J gene | clone size | V gene | CDR3 length | CDR3 protein
TRBD2 | TRBJ2-1 | . | TRBV4-3 | 14 | ASSQESGGVSWEQF
. | TRBJ2-7 | . | TRBV2 | 15 | ASSVRLEQPTLYEQY
. | TRBJ1-5 | . | TRBV7-9 | 14 | ASSLTGGWADQPQH
. | TRBJ2-7 | . | TRBV4-2 | 14 | ASSQRLIDRTYEQY
TRBD1 | TRBJ1-2 | . | TRBV27 | 13 | ASSSSTGTNYGYT
. | TRBJ1-1 | . | TRBV29-1 | 10 | SVDFGGTEAF
. | TRBJ1-1 | . | TRBV5-6 | 15 | ASSSFVRESPNTEAF
TRBD1 | TRBJ1-1 | . | TRBV5-4 | 13 | ASSLIQGGGTEAF
TRBD1 | TRBJ1-1 | . | TRBV18 | 11 | ASSRGNNTEAF
. | TRBJ1-2 | . | TRBV2 | 11 | ASTGTPMVGYT
TRBD1 | TRBJ1-6 | . | TRBV5-6 | 12 | ASSRRQGNSPLH
. | TRBJ1-2 | . | TRBV9 | 13 | ASSGDPGGTYGYT
TRBD1 | TRBJ2-1 | . | TRBV5-5 | 15 | ASSFTRTGGFVYEQF
. | TRBJ1-5 | . | TRBV5-6 | 13 | ASSYQGTGNQPQH
. | TRBJ1-2 | few | TRBV6-1 | 10 | ASSEFGHGYT
TRBD1 | TRBJ1-1 | . | TRBV5-1 | 12 | ASETTGGGTEAF
TRBD2 | TRBJ2-7 | . | TRBV9 | 11 | ASSPGGSNEQY
TRBD2 | TRBJ2-1 | . | TRBV6-5 | 13 | ASRPGVAGNNEQF
. | TRBJ1-2 | . | TRBV6-1 | 12 | ASSEYSTDYGYT
. | TRBJ1-1 | . | TRBV9 | 13 | ASSPWGVGNTEAF
. | TRBJ1-5 | . | TRBV24-1 | 10 | ATSVRGWPQH
TRBD2 | TRBJ2-1 | few | TRBV19 | 14 | ASSIVQRGGTGEQF
. | TRBJ2-1 | . | TRBV10-3 | 12 | AISERDTYNEQF
. | TRBJ2-3 | . | TRBV6-5 | 10 | ASSQLTDTQY
TRBD1 | TRBJ2-2 | once | TRBV3-1/TRBV3-2 | 16 | ASSQEQGGFLHTGELF
. | TRBJ2-7 | . | TRBV19 | 13 | ASSIDPRGAYEQY
. | TRBJ1-4 | large | TRBV7-9 | 14 | ASSSELYSGIVELF
TRBD1 | TRBJ2-1 | . | TRBV7-8 | 12 | AGGAGQGETEQF
. | TRBJ1-5 | . | TRBV5-1 | 12 | ASSSGGGNQPQH
. | TRBJ1-2 | . | TRBV12-3/TRBV12-4 | 9 | ASSLSARSF
. | TRBJ1-1 | . | TRBV7-9 | 12 | ASSLEQRGTEAF
. | TRBJ1-2 | . | TRBV29-1 | 12 | SVLRMRCNYGYT
. | TRBJ2-2 | . | TRBV9 | 14 | ASSLQHQVITGELF
. | TRBJ1-3 | . | TRBV5-1 | 15 | ASSLVPGTAEGNTIY
. | TRBJ2-3 | . | TRBV6-5 | 11 | ASRTLVTDTQY
. | TRBJ2-7 | . | TRBV6-5 | 12 | ASRRTETTYEQY
TRBD1 | TRBJ1-1 | . | TRBV5-1 | 13 | ASSPWTGAATEAF
TRBD2 | TRBJ2-1 | . | TRBV2 | 13 | ASSETSGAGNEQF
TRBD1 | TRBJ1-6 | . | TRBV5-5 | 12 | ASSRDRVNSPLH
TRBD1 | TRBJ2-7 | . | TRBV12-3/TRBV12-4 | 10 | AITTGADEQY
. | TRBJ2-1 | . | TRBV11-3 | 11 | ASSLDVGEEQF
TRBD1 | TRBJ2-7 | . | TRBV25-1 | 13 | ASSARQGSFNEQY
TRBD2 | TRBJ2-7 | . | TRBV5-6 | 14 | ASSSMTSGATYEQY
TRBD1 | TRBJ2-7 | . | TRBV27 | 11 | ASTRGTGYEQY
TRBD1 | TRBJ1-1 | . | TRBV27 | 12 | ASSSQGASTEAF
TRBD2 | TRBJ2-3 | once | TRBV11-2 | 12 | ASSLGQGGDTQY
. | TRBJ2-5 | . | TRBV27 | 13 | ASSLGDRTLETQY
TRBD1 | TRBJ1-6 | . | TRBV27 | 15 | ASSLFSGGQGASPLH
TRBD1 | TRBJ1-2 | once | TRBV7-9 | 13 | ASSLGGGGDWGYT
. | TRBJ2-5 | once | TRBV30 | 10 | AWSVRRETQY
TRBD1 | TRBJ1-2 | . | TRBV4-1 | 13 | ASSQRTGPNYGYT
TRBD2 | TRBJ2-5 | few | TRBV7-6 | 13 | ASSLQRGGGETQY
TRBD1 | TRBJ1-1 | . | TRBV7-6 | 12 | ASSLKGAGAEAF
. | TRBJ2-2 | . | TRBV6-5 | 13 | ASSFDRPNTGELF
TRBD1 | TRBJ1-4 | . | TRBV7-9 | 13 | ASSWTDRAEEKLF
. | TRBJ1-4 | . | TRBV6-5 | 11 | ASSTVTNEKLF